The 29 T cell receptor beta chains below were found in one sample sequenced in a study of memory CD4+ T cells and cytomegalovirus serostatus. Clones were sequenced by immunoSEQ multiplex PCR, and TCRdb holds only the in-frame ones, with some missing. The repertoire includes about 82,000 clones, over 80% of them detected once, and roughly 0.79% sits in the top ten. The sort gate was single viable CD3+CD4+CD8-CD45RO+ cells for memory CD4+ T cells. Sequencing was carried out using memory CD4+ T cells from blood. The source is an adult in good health and CMV-seronegative.

V gene TRBV6-5 combines with J gene TRBJ2-7; weak D call: TRBD1 (6 bases). The CDR3 sequence is 13 residues long. V was trimmed by 5 bases and J by 2 bases, leaving 10 bases between them. Germline V gene lookup returns CDR1 MNHEY and CDR2 SVGAGI. This chain's CDR3 is CASSQTGPYEQYF. The CDR3 DNA reads as TGTGCCAGCAGTCAGACAGGCCCCTACGAGCAGTACTTC.

The V call is TRBV7-9, the J call TRBJ2-1; the D is unclear. The V end lost 1 base, the J end lost 5 bases, and 9 bases lay between the germline ends. The CDR3 consists of 14 residues. From germline, CDR1 is SEHNR and CDR2 FQNEAQ (reference sequence). The CDR3 DNA reads as TGTGCCAGCAGCTTAGATGTCAGAAACAATGAGCAGTTCTTC. Translating it yields CASSLDVRNNEQFF.

The V gene is TRBV6-1, the J gene TRBJ2-5, with unresolved D. CDR3 length equals 14 residues. CDR1 and CDR2 from the germline V gene are MNHNS and SASEGT. Trimming removed 11 bases at V and 0 bases at J, with 16 bases between. CDR3 in DNA: TGTGCCGTATCCCCTCCTGGGAACCAAGAGACCCAGTACTTC. Its translation: CAVSPPGNQETQYF.

On this clone: A junction end diverges from the germline sequence, so it may reflect a read error. This rearrangement joins TRBV7-7 to TRBJ1-5; no clear D gene. The CDR3 extends over 15 amino acids. Germline lookup yields CDR1 SSHAT and CDR2 FNYEAQ (reference sequence). CDR3 residues: CASSLSVQDGVPQHF. CDR3 DNA: TGTGCTAGCAGCTTATCGGTCCAGGACGGGGTGCCCCAGCATTTT.

CDR3 nucleotides: TGTGCCACCACAGGGTGGCGCAATCAGCCCCAGCATTTT. The encoded protein is CATTGWRNQPQHF. This chain joins TRBV6-5 and TRBJ1-5, with TRBD1 as a possible D gene (6 bases). CDR1 is MNHEY and CDR2 is SVGAGI in the germline V gene. V shed 10 bases and J shed 2 bases, with 12 bases lying between them. The CDR3 has 13 residues.

The chain recombines TRBV5-1 with TRBJ1-1; D is unclear. CDR1 is SGHRS and CDR2 is YFSETQ in the germline V gene. CDR3 length: 15 residues. The V and J ends lost 4 bases and 3 bases respectively, with 16 bases between them. The CDR3 is CASSREAGKYTEAFF. In DNA, the CDR3 is TGCGCCAGCAGCCGAGAGGCGGGGAAGTACACTGAAGCTTTCTTT.

This clone was counted once. The V call is TRBV28, the J call TRBJ2-7; the match to TRBD1 covers 7 bases. J lost 0 bases, V lost 6 bases, and 5 bases had no gene match. The CDR3 runs to 14 residues. Germline CDR1 reads MDHEN; CDR2 reads SYDVKM. CDR3 bases: TGTGCCAGCAGATCCCCAGGGGGCTCCTACGAGCAGTACTTC. Its protein product is CASRSPGGSYEQYF. Full variable domain (rest looked up from reference TRBV28 and TRBJ2-7): DVKVTQSSRYLVKRTGEKVFLECVQDMDHENMFWYRQDPGLGLRLIYFSYDVKMKEKGDIPEGYSVSREKKERFSLILESASTNQTSMYLCASRSPGGSYEQYFGPGTRLTVT.

This chain connects TRBV19 to TRBJ1-3, with TRBD1 identical over 7 bases. The germline V gene encodes CDR1 LNHDA and CDR2 SQIVND (reference sequence). Trimming took 1 base from V and 0 from J; bases not matched to a gene: 6. The CDR3 has 17 amino acids. This CDR3 reads CASSIGGQLSSGNTIYF. In DNA, the CDR3 is TGTGCCAGTAGTATAGGGGGACAGCTGAGCTCTGGAAACACCATATATTTT.

V usage is TRBV19 and J usage is TRBJ2-1, with D uncertain. The CDR3 is 14 residues long. Germline V lookup: CDR1 LNHDA, CDR2 SQIVND (reference sequence). The ends were cut back, 1 base at V and 6 bases at J, with 10 bases in the middle. CDR3 sequence: CASSIVYLGNEQFF. For the CDR3, the DNA is TGTGCCAGTAGTATAGTATATCTCGGCAATGAGCAGTTCTTC.

V gene TRBV19 combines with J gene TRBJ2-1, with a weak D call TRBD1 (5 bases). CDR3 length equals 15 residues. With 2 bases removed from V and 0 bases from J, the gap between germline ends came to 8 bases. CDR1 and CDR2 from the germline V gene are LNHDA and SQIVND (reference sequence). CDR3 protein: CASSIQGSSYNEQFF. DNA of the CDR3: TGTGCCAGTAGTATACAGGGTAGCTCCTACAATGAGCAGTTCTTC.

The V and J genes are TRBV29-1 and TRBJ2-3, with D possibly being TRBD1 (6 bases). Germline assignment: CDR1 SQVTM and CDR2 ANQGSEA. The CDR3 extends over 14 amino acids. V dropped 5 bases and J dropped 2 bases, with 14 bases sitting between them. The CDR3 region is CSVFPWGPTDTQYF. The CDR3 DNA reads TGCAGCGTTTTCCCTTGGGGGCCCACAGATACGCAGTATTTT.

J is TRBJ2-3 and V is TRBV15; no reliable D call. Trimming stripped 0 bases from V and 2 bases from J, with 9 bases between. From germline, CDR1 is LNHNV and CDR2 YYDKDF (reference sequence). This CDR3 comprises 15 residues. The CDR3 DNA is TGTGCCACCAGCAGAGACAGAATACTCACAGATACGCAGTATTTT. This translates into CATSRDRILTDTQYF. Together with reference TRBV15 and TRBJ2-3, the CDR3 gives the full variable domain: DAMVIQNPRYQVTQFGKPVTLSCSQTLNHNVMYWYQQKSSQAPKLLFHYYDKDFNNEADTPDNFQSRRPNTSFCFLDIRSPGLGDTAMYLCATSRDRILTDTQYFGPGTRLTVL.

J is TRBJ1-4 and V is TRBV18; tentative D call: TRBD1 (6 bases). Germline V gives CDR1 KGHSH, CDR2 LQKENI. Trimming removed 3 bases from V and 1 base from J, with 9 bases in between. This CDR3 region has 15 residues. Written as DNA, the CDR3 is TGTGCCAGCTCACCTATACAGGGAACTAATGAAAAACTGTTTTTT. This encodes CASSPIQGTNEKLFF.

V gene TRBV5-1 combines with J gene TRBJ2-5, with D maybe TRBD1 (6 bases). Per germline, CDR1 SGHRS and CDR2 YFSETQ. The CDR3 loop spans 12 amino acids. Trimming took off 4 bases at V and 3 bases at J, with 7 bases between the two ends. The CDR3 sequence is CASSRTEETQYF. DNA for the CDR3: TGCGCCAGCAGCCGGACAGAAGAGACCCAGTACTTC.

The rearrangement joins TRBV9 to TRBJ1-1; unclear D gene. The CDR3 extends over 16 amino acids. The germline V and J ends were trimmed by 1 base and 2 bases, with 15 bases remaining between them. Germline lookup yields CDR1 SGDLS and CDR2 YYNGEE. The CDR3 DNA reads TGTGCCAGCAGCGTATTACCCCGCGTGGCCAACACTGAAGCTTTCTTT. The encoded protein is CASSVLPRVANTEAFF.

This chain links TRBV28 with TRBJ1-6; TRBD1 might be the D (6 bases). CDR1 and CDR2 (germline): MDHEN, SYDVKM. This CDR3 is built from 18 residues. V was pared by 1 base and J by 8 bases, with 21 bases between. The CDR3 coding sequence is TGTGCCAGCAGTTTATATGTCCGGCGACAGGCGCTATATTCACCCCTCCACTTT. It specifies CASSLYVRRQALYSPLHF. Full variable domain (missing parts from reference TRBV28 and TRBJ1-6): DVKVTQSSRYLVKRTGEKVFLECVQDMDHENMFWYRQDPGLGLRLIYFSYDVKMKEKGDIPEGYSVSREKKERFSLILESASTNQTSMYLCASSLYVRRQALYSPLHFGNGTRLTVT.

This rearrangement joins TRBV19 to TRBJ2-6; 10 bases fit TRBD1. The V gene's germline CDR1 is LNHDA and CDR2 SQIVND (reference sequence). The V and J ends lost 6 bases and 1 base, in that order; junction bases with no gene match: 6. This CDR3 spans 17 amino acids. Written as DNA, the CDR3 is TGTGCCAGTAGCTCGACAGGGGGCCTATCTGGGGCCAACGTCCTGACTTTC. Translating it yields CASSSTGGLSGANVLTF.

This clone appeared a single time. V and J are TRBV11-2 and TRBJ2-7; TRBD2 agrees at 9 bases. V shed 6 bases, J shed 5 bases, and the junction held 5 bases outside the gene matches. Germline values: CDR1 SGHAT, CDR2 FQNNGV. The CDR3 consists of 13 residues. This CDR3 is CASSFSGGNEQYF. The CDR3 DNA is TGTGCCAGCAGTTTTAGCGGGGGAAACGAGCAGTACTTC.

The genes are TRBV10-1 and TRBJ1-2, with D perhaps TRBD1 (5 bases). This CDR3 has 16 residues. Germline lookup yields CDR1 WNHNN and CDR2 SYGVQD (reference sequence). The V gene lost 3 bases and the J gene lost 9 bases, with 23 bases spanning the gap. CDR3 amino acids: CASSEGEGRKKESYTF. The CDR3 region has the DNA TGCGCCAGCAGTGAAGGGGAGGGGAGGAAAAAGGAGAGCTACACCTTC.

The rearrangement links TRBV4-2 to TRBJ1-4; TRBD1 matches at 10 bases. The germline V gene encodes CDR1 LGHNA and CDR2 YNFKEQ. CDR3 length: 19 residues. V lost 0 bases to trimming and J lost 2 bases; unmatched junction nucleotides: 9. The CDR3 region is CASSQERQGALGTNEKLFF. The CDR3 coding sequence is TGTGCCAGCAGCCAAGAAAGACAGGGGGCACTGGGGACTAATGAAAAACTGTTTTTT.

The rearrangement uses TRBV6-6 and TRBJ1-6; D gene ambiguous. CDR1 is MNHNY and CDR2 is SVGAGI in the germline V gene (reference sequence). Trimming took 6 bases from V and 7 from J, leaving 10 bases between them. The CDR3 is 13 residues long. The CDR3 sequence: CASRTDLNSPLHF. CDR3 sequence (DNA): TGTGCCAGCAGGACCGACCTCAATTCACCCCTCCACTTT.

This chain uses TRBV20-1 with TRBJ2-7; the D gene could be TRBD1 or TRBD2 (5 bases each). Trimming removed 5 bases at V and 6 bases at J, with 11 bases between. The CDR3 totals 11 residues. CDR1 is DFQATT and CDR2 is SNEGSKA in the germline V gene (reference sequence). The CDR3, as DNA: TGCAGTGCTCCATGGGACGGCGAGCAGTACTTC. Its translation: CSAPWDGEQYF.

This sequence joins TRBV5-6 and TRBJ1-6, with D perhaps TRBD1 (5 bases). The CDR3 loop spans 14 amino acids. Deletions cut 4 bases from V and 10 bases from J, with 15 bases between. Germline V gene data show CDR1 as SGHDT and CDR2 as YYEEEE. This chain's CDR3 is CASSPRRGSSPLHF. The CDR3, as DNA: TGTGCCAGCAGCCCCCGACGGGGCTCCTCACCCCTCCACTTT. The entire variable domain, with the rest obtained from reference TRBV5-6 and TRBJ1-6, is as follows: DAGVTQSPTHLIKTRGQQVTLRCSPKSGHDTVSWYQQALGQGPQFIFQYYEEEERQRGNFPDRFSGHQFPNYSSELNVNALLLGDSALYLCASSPRRGSSPLHFGNGTRLTVT.

This chain connects TRBV6-5 to TRBJ1-1; maybe TRBD1 (5 bases). The length of the CDR3 is 14 residues. Trimming took off 4 bases at V and 2 bases at J, with 11 bases between the two ends. The germline V gene encodes CDR1 MNHEY and CDR2 SVGAGI. CDR3 in amino acids: CASSWDGENTEAFF. The CDR3 DNA sequence: TGTGCCAGCAGTTGGGACGGTGAAAACACTGAAGCTTTCTTT.

The rearrangement joins TRBV7-2 to TRBJ2-1; D perhaps matches TRBD2 (6 bases). The CDR3 consists of 15 residues. The V gene's germline CDR1 is SGHTA and CDR2 FQGNSA. The germline V and J ends were trimmed by 2 bases and 7 bases, with 15 bases remaining between them. CDR3 loop: CASSLNGGAANEQFF. The DNA for the CDR3 is TGTGCCAGCAGCTTAAATGGAGGGGCAGCAAATGAGCAGTTCTTC.

The V call is TRBV15, the J call TRBJ2-1; D is tentatively TRBD1 or TRBD2 (5 bases each). Germline lookup yields CDR1 LNHNV and CDR2 YYDKDF (reference sequence). The ends were cut back, 5 bases at V and 5 bases at J, with 16 bases in the middle. CDR3 size: 15 residues. The CDR3 spells CATSSLARDHNEQFF. As DNA, the CDR3 is TGTGCCACCAGCTCCCTCGCCAGGGACCACAATGAGCAGTTCTTC.

The V call is TRBV21-1, the J call TRBJ1-4. TRBV21-1 represents a pseudogene. CDR3 size: 16 residues. CDR3 sequence: CASSPLEEQTNEKLFF. The DNA of the CDR3 is TGTGCCAGCAGCCCCCTTGAGGAGCAAACTAATGAAAAACTGTTTTTT.

This chain connects TRBV9 to TRBJ1-5; tentative D call: TRBD1 (6 bases). Germline V gene data show CDR1 as SGDLS and CDR2 as YYNGEE. CDR3 length equals 15 residues. V was cut by 6 bases and J by 0 bases, with 13 bases left in between. The CDR3 reads CASIDRRDSNQPQHF. The CDR3 coding sequence is TGTGCCAGCATTGACAGGAGAGATAGCAATCAGCCCCAGCATTTT.

The chain is built from TRBV25-1 and TRBJ2-1, with D uncertain. The germline CDR1 and CDR2 sequences are MGHDK and SYGVNS. This CDR3 is built from 16 residues. With 1 base removed from V and 4 bases from J, the gap between germline ends came to 14 bases. The CDR3 DNA reads TGTGCCAGCAGTGAATCCCCACCCCCCGGGTACAATGAGCAGTTCTTC. This codes for CASSESPPPGYNEQFF.